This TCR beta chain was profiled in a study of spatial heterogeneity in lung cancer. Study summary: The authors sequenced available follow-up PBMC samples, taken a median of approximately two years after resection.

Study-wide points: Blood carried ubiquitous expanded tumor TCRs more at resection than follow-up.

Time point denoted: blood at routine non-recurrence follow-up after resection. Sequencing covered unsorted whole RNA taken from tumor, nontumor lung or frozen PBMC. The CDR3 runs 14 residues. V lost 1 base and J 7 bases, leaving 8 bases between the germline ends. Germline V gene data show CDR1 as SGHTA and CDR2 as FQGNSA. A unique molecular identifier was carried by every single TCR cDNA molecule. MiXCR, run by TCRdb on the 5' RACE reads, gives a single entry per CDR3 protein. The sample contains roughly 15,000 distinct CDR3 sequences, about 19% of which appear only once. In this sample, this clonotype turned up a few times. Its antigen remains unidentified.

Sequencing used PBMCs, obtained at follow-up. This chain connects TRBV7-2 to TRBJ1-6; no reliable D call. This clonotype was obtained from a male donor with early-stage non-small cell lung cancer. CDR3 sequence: CASSLGPGNSPLHF. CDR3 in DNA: TGTGCCAGCAGCTTAGGTCCCGGCAATTCACCCCTCCACTTT.